These 17 T cell receptor beta chains were all obtained from the same sample, sequenced in a study of early T cells in non-severe SARS-CoV-2 infection. TCRdb processed the 5' RACE reads anew with MiXCR; each CDR3 protein has one entry. The sample shows 60,000 or so distinct CDR3 sequences, more than 13% of them seen only once. Sequenced here: whole blood, sampled at baseline. The receptors here all came from an adult who was a healthcare worker with PCR-confirmed SARS-CoV-2 infection or an uninfected control (not recorded which).

This clonotype has more than one count but fewer than ten. The V call is TRBV14, the J call TRBJ2-1, with a tentative D call TRBD2 (6 bases). Germline values: CDR1 SGHDN, CDR2 FVKESK. V was cut by 6 bases and J by 3 bases, with 12 bases left in between. CDR3 length: 14 residues. The CDR3 nucleotides read TGTGCCAGCAGTTTAGGGAGGTTCTACAATGAGCAGTTCTTC. Protein: CASSLGRFYNEQFF.

This chain links TRBV4-2 with TRBJ1-5; TRBD1 might be the D (6 bases). The V gene's germline CDR1 is LGHNA and CDR2 YNFKEQ. The V and J ends lost 0 bases and 3 bases respectively, with 12 bases between them. The CDR3 runs to 16 residues. This CDR3 is CASSQEGGRVNQPQHF. The CDR3 DNA sequence: TGTGCCAGCAGCCAAGAAGGGGGGCGGGTCAATCAGCCCCAGCATTTT.

This clonotype was seen a few times. The chain carries TRBV12-3 or TRBV12-4 and TRBJ2-7, with 8 bases matching TRBD1. The CDR3 spans 14 residues. V was clipped by 5 bases and J by 6 bases; unmatched bases: 9. CDR3 sequence reads: CASSETGGRAEQYF. CDR3 DNA: TGTGCCAGCAGTGAAACAGGGGGGCGAGCCGAGCAGTACTTC.

This clonotype is categorized as medium-sized. At one end, the junction sequence differs from germline, possibly due to a read error. The rearrangement links TRBV19 to TRBJ1-6; TRBD1 agrees at 7 bases. The CDR3 is 15 amino acids. Germline lookup yields CDR1 LNHDA and CDR2 SQIVND (reference sequence). The CDR3 coding sequence is TGTGCCAGTAGTCTAGACTCCGGGACAGCTTCACCCCTCCACTTT. Translated: CASSLDSGTASPLHF.

The V and J genes are TRBV20-1 and TRBJ2-1, with D maybe TRBD1 (6 bases). CDR1 DFQATT and CDR2 SNEGSKA come from the germline V gene (reference sequence). The CDR3 totals 16 residues. The ends were cut back, 3 bases at V and 6 bases at J, with 21 bases in the middle. CDR3 bases: TGCAGTGCTAGCGCGACAGGCGGCTCCAACTTCAATGAGCAGTTCTTC. Amino acids: CSASATGGSNFNEQFF.

This clonotype was detected many times. V usage is TRBV28 and J usage is TRBJ1-2, with D possibly matching TRBD1 (6 bases). CDR3 length: 14 amino acids. V was pared by 10 bases and J by 4 bases, with 19 bases between. Per the germline V gene, CDR1 is MDHEN and CDR2 is SYDVKM. CDR3 coding DNA: TGTGCCACCCGGGGCGGGGGCGACGCCTATGGCTACACCTTC. It codes for CATRGGGDAYGYTF.

This chain links TRBV25-1 with TRBJ1-6; 9 bases match TRBD1. With V trimmed by 4 bases and J by 9 bases, 7 bases remained unmatched. The CDR3 runs to 15 residues. Germline V gene data show CDR1 as MGHDK and CDR2 as SYGVNS. CDR3: CASSVGQGRGSPLHF. The CDR3, as DNA: TGTGCCAGCAGTGTAGGACAGGGGAGAGGTTCACCCCTCCACTTT.

This chain links TRBV24-1 with TRBJ1-2; 7 bases align to TRBD1. Per germline, CDR1 KGHDR and CDR2 SFDVKD. V was pared by 4 bases and J by 5 bases, with 9 bases of the junction left unmatched. This CDR3 has 15 amino acids. The CDR3 loop is CATSDPREGAYGYTF. The CDR3 region has the DNA TGTGCCACCAGTGACCCGAGAGAGGGGGCGTATGGCTACACCTTC.

The chain links TRBV12-3 or TRBV12-4 to TRBJ2-5; TRBD1 matches at 10 bases. Trimming cost V 6 bases and J 3 bases; bases outside gene matches: 7. The CDR3 consists of 15 residues. The CDR3 loop reads CASRGRTGGEETQYF. DNA for the CDR3: TGTGCCAGCAGGGGTCGGACAGGGGGGGAAGAGACCCAGTACTTC.

The chain joins TRBV4-1 to TRBJ2-7; D may be TRBD1 or TRBD2 (6 bases each). Trimming left V 0 bases short and J 7 bases short, with 10 bases between. CDR3 size: 13 residues. Germline V gives CDR1 MGHRA, CDR2 YSYEKL. CDR3 residues: CASSQDRGREQYF. Here the CDR3 DNA reads TGCGCCAGCAGCCAAGATCGGGGGCGGGAGCAGTACTTC.

The rearrangement links TRBV10-1 to TRBJ2-7; 9 bases align to TRBD1. Unmatched junction bases numbered 4, after V lost 0 bases and J lost 10 bases. The CDR3 consists of 13 residues. The germline V gene has CDR1 WNHNN and CDR2 SYGVQD (reference sequence). The CDR3 DNA sequence: TGCGCCAGCAGTGAGTCACCGGGACAGGGACAGTACTTC. It yields the protein CASSESPGQGQYF.

The rearrangement joins TRBV5-5 to TRBJ1-1, with D perhaps matching TRBD1 (5 bases). Germline lookup yields CDR1 SGHKS and CDR2 YYEKEE (reference sequence). CDR3 length: 17 residues. Trimming left V 0 bases short and J 2 bases short, with 17 bases between. The CDR3 coding sequence is TGTGCCAGCAGCTTGGCCCCCGTTGGGGACGCCAACACTGAAGCTTTCTTT. This translates into CASSLAPVGDANTEAFF.

The chain has TRBV24-1 and TRBJ2-5, with TRBD2 as a possible D gene (5 bases). CDR3 length equals 14 residues. V gave up 1 base and J gave up 5 bases, with 10 bases separating them. In germline, CDR1 is KGHDR, CDR2 SFDVKD. The CDR3 bases are TGTGCCACCAGTGATTTCCAGAAGCGGGAGACCCAGTACTTC. It is translated as CATSDFQKRETQYF.

This clonotype has at least ten counts. The chain combines TRBV7-6 with TRBJ2-7; 8 nucleotides line up with TRBD1. From germline, CDR1 is SGHVS and CDR2 FNYEAQ. V shed 0 bases, J shed 3 bases, and the junction held 4 bases outside the gene matches. The CDR3 covers 15 residues. CDR3 nucleotide sequence: TGTGCCAGCAGCTTAGCCCTGGACAGGGTCTACGAGCAGTACTTC. As protein: CASSLALDRVYEQYF.

This clonotype has a handful of counts. The chain employs TRBV19 and TRBJ1-5; the D is unclear. The CDR3 spans 13 residues. The germline CDR1 and CDR2 sequences are LNHDA and SQIVND (reference sequence). With 7 bases removed from V and 7 bases from J, the gap between germline ends came to 14 bases. CDR3 bases: TGTGCCAGTACCCCCAGAAGGGAGCAGCCCCAGCATTTT. Translation: CASTPRREQPQHF.

At least ten counts were recorded for this clonotype. The chain uses TRBV7-6 and TRBJ2-2; no firm D call. Trimming left V 1 base short and J 0 bases short, with 9 bases between. CDR1 and CDR2 from the germline V gene are SGHVS and FNYEAQ. The CDR3 has 16 amino acids. CDR3 in amino acids: CASSLGFSTNTGELFF. The DNA for the CDR3 is TGTGCCAGCAGCTTAGGCTTTAGTACGAACACCGGGGAGCTGTTTTTT.

The V gene is TRBV3-1, the J gene TRBJ2-5, with 7 bases aligning to TRBD2. J was trimmed by 5 bases and V by 0 bases; bases with no gene match: 9. This CDR3 comprises 16 residues. Germline loops: CDR1 LGHDT, CDR2 YNNKEL (reference sequence). CDR3 DNA: TGTGCCAGCAGCCAAGATCTTGCGGGAGCGCTGGAGACCCAGTACTTC. This translates into CASSQDLAGALETQYF.